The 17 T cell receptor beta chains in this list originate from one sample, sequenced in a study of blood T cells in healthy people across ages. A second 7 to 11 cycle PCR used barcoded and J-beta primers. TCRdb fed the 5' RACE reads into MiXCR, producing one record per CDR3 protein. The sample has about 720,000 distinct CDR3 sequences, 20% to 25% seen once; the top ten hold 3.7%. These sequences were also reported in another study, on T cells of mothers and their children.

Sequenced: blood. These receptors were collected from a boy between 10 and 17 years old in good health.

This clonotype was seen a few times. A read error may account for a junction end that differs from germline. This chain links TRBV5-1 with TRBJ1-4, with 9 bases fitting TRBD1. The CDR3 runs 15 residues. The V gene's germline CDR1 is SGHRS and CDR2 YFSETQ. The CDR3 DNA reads TGCGCCAGCAGCCCCCGGACAGGGGAAGGAGAAAGACTGTTTTTT. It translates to CASSPRTGEGERLFF.

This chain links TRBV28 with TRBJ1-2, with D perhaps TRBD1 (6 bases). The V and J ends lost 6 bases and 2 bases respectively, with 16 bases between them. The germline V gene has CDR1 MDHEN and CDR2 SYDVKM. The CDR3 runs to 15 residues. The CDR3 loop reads CASSKGGGNNYGYTF. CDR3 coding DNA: TGTGCCAGCAGCAAGGGGGGAGGGAACAACTATGGCTACACCTTC.

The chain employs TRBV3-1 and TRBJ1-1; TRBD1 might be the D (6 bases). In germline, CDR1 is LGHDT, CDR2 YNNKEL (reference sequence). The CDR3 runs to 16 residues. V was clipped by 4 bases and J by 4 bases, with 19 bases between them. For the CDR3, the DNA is TGTGCCAGCAGCCCCCCGGACAGCGAATCGTCCACTGAAGCTTTCTTT. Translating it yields CASSPPDSESSTEAFF.

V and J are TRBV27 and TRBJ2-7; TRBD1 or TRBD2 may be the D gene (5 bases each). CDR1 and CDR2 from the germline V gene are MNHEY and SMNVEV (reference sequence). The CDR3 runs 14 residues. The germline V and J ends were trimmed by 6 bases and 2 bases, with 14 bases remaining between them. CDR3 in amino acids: CASSHGTAAYEQYF. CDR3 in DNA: TGTGCCAGCAGCCATGGGACGGCTGCCTACGAGCAGTACTTC.

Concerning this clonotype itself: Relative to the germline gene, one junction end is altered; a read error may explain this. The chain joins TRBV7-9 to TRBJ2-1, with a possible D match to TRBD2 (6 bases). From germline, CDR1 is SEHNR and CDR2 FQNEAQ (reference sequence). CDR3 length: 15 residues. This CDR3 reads CASSLDITSYTEQFF. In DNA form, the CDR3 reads TGTGCCAGCAGCTTAGACATAACTAGCTACACTGAGCAGTTCTTC.

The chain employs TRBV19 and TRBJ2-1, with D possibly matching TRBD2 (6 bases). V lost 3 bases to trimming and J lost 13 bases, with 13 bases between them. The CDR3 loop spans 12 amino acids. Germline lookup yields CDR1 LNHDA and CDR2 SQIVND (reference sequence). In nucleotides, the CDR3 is TGTGCCAGTAGTATCGCGGGAACACACCAGTTCTTC. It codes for CASSIAGTHQFF.

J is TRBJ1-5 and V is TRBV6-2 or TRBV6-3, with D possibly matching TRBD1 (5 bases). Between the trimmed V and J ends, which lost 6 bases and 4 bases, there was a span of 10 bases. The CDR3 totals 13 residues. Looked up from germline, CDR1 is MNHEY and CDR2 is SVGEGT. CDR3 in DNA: TGTGCCAGCAGGAGGGGCATAAATCAGCCCCAGCATTTT. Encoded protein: CASRRGINQPQHF.

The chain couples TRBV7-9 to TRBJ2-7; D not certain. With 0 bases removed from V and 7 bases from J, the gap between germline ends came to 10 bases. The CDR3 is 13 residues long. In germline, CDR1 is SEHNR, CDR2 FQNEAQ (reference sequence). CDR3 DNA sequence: TGTGCCAGCAGCTTAGCGCCCAACGGGGAGCAGTACTTC. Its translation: CASSLAPNGEQYF.

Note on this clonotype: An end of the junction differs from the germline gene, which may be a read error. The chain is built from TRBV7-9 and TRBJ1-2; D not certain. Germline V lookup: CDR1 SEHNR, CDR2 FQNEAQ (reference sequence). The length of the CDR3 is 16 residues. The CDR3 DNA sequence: TGTGCCAGCAGCTTAACCTTGGGCAGAGCTAACTATGGCTGCACCTTC. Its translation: CASSLTLGRANYGCTF.

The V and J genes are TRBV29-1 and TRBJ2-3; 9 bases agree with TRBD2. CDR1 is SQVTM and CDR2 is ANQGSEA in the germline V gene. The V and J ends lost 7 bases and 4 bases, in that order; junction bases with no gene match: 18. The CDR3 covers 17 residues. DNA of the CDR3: TGCAGCGCCCTAAGCCCCACGCCGGGACTAGCTGCAGATACGCAGTATTTT. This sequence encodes CSALSPTPGLAADTQYF.

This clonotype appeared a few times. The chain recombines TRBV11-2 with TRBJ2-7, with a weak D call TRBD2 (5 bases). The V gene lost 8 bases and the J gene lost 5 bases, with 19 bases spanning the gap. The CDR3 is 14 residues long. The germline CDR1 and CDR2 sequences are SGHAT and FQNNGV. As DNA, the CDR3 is TGTGCCAGCGGAGGCCTTCGGGGTTTAAACGAGCAGTACTTC. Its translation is CASGGLRGLNEQYF.

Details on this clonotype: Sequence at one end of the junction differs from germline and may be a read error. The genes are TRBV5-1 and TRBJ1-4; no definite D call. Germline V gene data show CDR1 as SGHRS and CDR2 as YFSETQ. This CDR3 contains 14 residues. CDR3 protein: CASSSQATIEKLFF. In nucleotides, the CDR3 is TGCGCCAGCAGCTCACAAGCAACTATTGAAAAACTGTTTTTT. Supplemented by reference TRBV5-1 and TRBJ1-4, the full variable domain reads KAGVTQTPRYLIKTRGQQVTLSCSPISGHRSVSWYQQTPGQGLQFLFEYFSETQRNKGNFPGRFSGRQFSNSRSEMNVSTLELGDSALYLCASSSQATIEKLFFGSGTQLSVL.

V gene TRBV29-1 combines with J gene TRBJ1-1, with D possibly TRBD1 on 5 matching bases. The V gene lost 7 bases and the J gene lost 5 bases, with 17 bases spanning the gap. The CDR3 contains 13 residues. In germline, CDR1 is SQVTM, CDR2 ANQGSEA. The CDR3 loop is CSAGGAGRTEAFF. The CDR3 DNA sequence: TGCAGCGCCGGCGGGGCAGGCAGAACTGAAGCTTTCTTT.

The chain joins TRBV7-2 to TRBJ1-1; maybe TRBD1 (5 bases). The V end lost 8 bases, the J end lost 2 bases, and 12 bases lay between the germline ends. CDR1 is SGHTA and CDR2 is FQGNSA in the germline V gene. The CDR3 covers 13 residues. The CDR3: CASYATANTEAFF. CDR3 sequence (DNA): TGTGCCAGCTATGCGACAGCTAACACTGAAGCTTTCTTT.

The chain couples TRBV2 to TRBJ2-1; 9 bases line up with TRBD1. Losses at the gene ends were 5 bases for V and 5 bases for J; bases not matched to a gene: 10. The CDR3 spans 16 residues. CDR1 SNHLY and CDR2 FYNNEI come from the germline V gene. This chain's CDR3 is CASSSTQGAIDNEQFF. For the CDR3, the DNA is TGTGCCAGCAGTAGTACACAGGGGGCAATAGACAATGAGCAGTTCTTC. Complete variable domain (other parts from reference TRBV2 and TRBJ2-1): EPEVTQTPSHQVTQMGQEVILRCVPISNHLYFYWYRQILGQKVEFLVSFYNNEISEKSEIFDDQFSVERPDGSNFTLKIRSTKLEDSAMYFCASSSTQGAIDNEQFFGPGTRLTVL.

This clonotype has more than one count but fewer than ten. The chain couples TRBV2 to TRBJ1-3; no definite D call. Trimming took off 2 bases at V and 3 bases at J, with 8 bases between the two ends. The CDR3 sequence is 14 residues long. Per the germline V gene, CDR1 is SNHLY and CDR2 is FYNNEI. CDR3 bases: TGTGCCAGCAGTGAATGGGGTCTTGGAAACACCATATATTTT. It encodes CASSEWGLGNTIYF.

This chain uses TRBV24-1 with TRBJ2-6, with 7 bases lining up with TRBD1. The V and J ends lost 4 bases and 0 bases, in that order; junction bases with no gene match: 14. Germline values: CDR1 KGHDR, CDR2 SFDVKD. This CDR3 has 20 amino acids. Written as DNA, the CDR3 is TGTGCCACCAGTGACATCTTCCCAGGGACAGCAGTCTCTGGGGCCAACGTCCTGACTTTC. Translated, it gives CATSDIFPGTAVSGANVLTF.